The 19 T cell receptor beta chains below were found in one sample sequenced in a study of technical replicates of blood from a few donors. This table comes from immunoSEQ multiplex PCR, and its TCRdb copy is limited to in-frame clones, with some not included. The sample gives about 73,000 clones, around nine tenths of which show up once; approximately 4.4% is in the top ten. The source material was PBMCs. The receptors derive from a human donor in good health. Some clones in this sample may be carry-over from other donors' samples.

The V gene is TRBV2, the J gene TRBJ2-3; 8 bases line up with TRBD2. V lost 6 bases to trimming and J lost 5 bases; unmatched junction nucleotides: 10. CDR1 is SNHLY, CDR2 FYNNEI, per germline. CDR3 length: 15 amino acids. CDR3 sequence reads: CASRKEGLAGDTQYF. For the CDR3, the DNA is TGTGCCAGCAGAAAGGAAGGGCTAGCGGGAGATACGCAGTATTTT.

The J gene is TRBJ1-1, the V gene TRBV9; 7 bases match TRBD1. The CDR3 consists of 15 residues. The V and J ends lost 0 bases and 5 bases, in that order; junction bases with no gene match: 7. CDR1 SGDLS and CDR2 YYNGEE come from the germline V gene. CDR3 DNA sequence: TGTGCCAGCAGCGTAGGTATCACAGGGGAAACTGAAGCTTTCTTT. Protein product: CASSVGITGETEAFF.

The rearrangement links TRBV5-8 to TRBJ2-7; D possibly corresponds to TRBD1 (5 bases). CDR1 is SGHTS, CDR2 YDEGEE, per germline. The CDR3 is 15 amino acids. V gave up 0 bases and J gave up 1 base, with 11 bases separating them. Here the CDR3 reads CASSLGPQGSYEQYF. DNA for the CDR3: TGTGCCAGCAGCTTGGGCCCCCAGGGATCCTACGAGCAGTACTTC.

V and J are TRBV5-1 and TRBJ2-1; 9 bases agree with TRBD1. This CDR3 comprises 15 residues. V was pared by 4 bases and J by 3 bases, with 5 bases of the junction left unmatched. From germline, CDR1 is SGHRS and CDR2 YFSETQ. This CDR3 reads CASSHGTGNYNEQFF. CDR3 in DNA: TGCGCCAGCAGCCACGGGACAGGGAACTACAATGAGCAGTTCTTC.

This sequence joins TRBV29-1 and TRBJ1-1, with a possible D match to TRBD1 (5 bases). This CDR3 comprises 14 residues. Trimming shortened V by 5 bases and J by 6 bases, and 19 bases separated the two germline ends. CDR1 SQVTM and CDR2 ANQGSEA come from the germline V gene. The CDR3 nucleotides are TGCAGCGTTCGGGGGAGGGGATACGTCCCTGAAGCTTTCTTT. Translating it yields CSVRGRGYVPEAFF.

This clone came up once. The chain recombines TRBV19 with TRBJ2-5; TRBD1 matches at 7 bases. J was trimmed by 3 bases and V by 7 bases; bases with no gene match: 2. This CDR3 spans 12 amino acids. In germline, CDR1 is LNHDA, CDR2 SQIVND (reference sequence). CDR3 amino acids: CASNDREETQYF. As DNA, the CDR3 is TGTGCCAGTAACGACAGGGAAGAGACCCAGTACTTC.

The chain employs TRBV2 and TRBJ1-2, with a possible D match to TRBD1 (6 bases). The V end was cut by 3 bases, the J end by 5 bases, with 10 bases between. The CDR3 runs to 13 residues. In germline, CDR1 is SNHLY, CDR2 FYNNEI. The CDR3 sequence: CASSEQGRYGYTF. The CDR3 DNA reads TGTGCCAGCAGTGAGCAGGGGCGGTATGGCTACACCTTC.

The J gene is TRBJ2-1, the V gene TRBV21-1; TRBD2 reflects the table's D call only, with no check against the DNA. TRBV21-1 is a recognized pseudogene. The CDR3 has 15 amino acids. The CDR3 bases are TGTGCCAGCAGCTTTGGGTTTAGGAGGGACAATGAGCAGTTCTTC. Encoded protein: CASSFGFRRDNEQFF.

V is TRBV6-6 and J is TRBJ1-2, with TRBD1 matching 7 bases. This CDR3 has 15 residues. The junction had 10 bases not matched to a gene; V was cut back by 3 bases and J by 6 bases. Germline CDR1 is MNHNY and CDR2 is SVGAGI (reference sequence). CDR3 bases: TGTGCCAGCAGTTATGGGGGTCGACAGGGACATGGCTACACCTTC. Amino acid sequence: CASSYGGRQGHGYTF.

This chain links TRBV11-2 with TRBJ2-1, with 9 bases matching TRBD2. The CDR3 consists of 15 residues. Trimming cost V 5 bases and J 5 bases; bases outside gene matches: 7. Per germline, CDR1 SGHAT and CDR2 FQNNGV. The CDR3 spells CASSKWTSDHNEQFF. The CDR3 DNA reads as TGTGCCAGCAGCAAATGGACTAGCGACCACAATGAGCAGTTCTTC.

There are a few counts of this clone. The chain joins TRBV10-3 to TRBJ1-1; possibly TRBD1 for D (5 bases). The length of the CDR3 is 14 residues. The germline V gene has CDR1 ENHRY and CDR2 SYGVKD. Trimming pared 3 bases from V and 2 bases from J, leaving 10 bases between. The CDR3 loop is CAISESRVNTEAFF. CDR3 coding DNA: TGTGCCATCAGTGAAAGCAGGGTCAACACTGAAGCTTTCTTT.

V and J are TRBV7-6 and TRBJ2-6; 11 bases match TRBD1. V lost 5 bases, J lost 4 bases, and 4 bases stayed unmatched. CDR1 is SGHVS, CDR2 FNYEAQ, per germline. CDR3 length: 16 residues. CDR3 in amino acids: CASSMGQGVGANVLTF. The CDR3 DNA reads TGTGCCAGCAGCATGGGACAGGGGGTCGGGGCCAACGTCCTGACTTTC.

This clone was detected once. V is TRBV2 and J is TRBJ1-6, with D perhaps matching TRBD1 (5 bases). CDR1 SNHLY and CDR2 FYNNEI come from the germline V gene. Trimming removed 8 bases from V and 16 bases from J, with 36 bases in between. The CDR3 totals 18 residues. Written as DNA, the CDR3 is TGTGCCAGCCGGGGCGGGAGGATTGGATTGGTGGCACCAGCCAGTCTCCACTTT. It specifies CASRGGRIGLVAPASLHF.

The chain joins TRBV6-5 to TRBJ2-1, with TRBD2 as a possible D gene (6 bases). The CDR3 consists of 15 residues. Trimming took off 3 bases at V and 3 bases at J, with 12 bases between the two ends. Germline V gene lookup returns CDR1 MNHEY and CDR2 SVGAGI. In nucleotides, the CDR3 is TGTGCCAGCAGTTATGGGGGGTTAATCTACAATGAGCAGTTCTTC. As protein: CASSYGGLIYNEQFF.

The chain links TRBV6-5 to TRBJ1-2, with D perhaps TRBD1 (6 bases). V shed 2 bases and J shed 5 bases, with 12 bases lying between them. Germline V lookup: CDR1 MNHEY, CDR2 SVGAGI. This CDR3 is built from 14 residues. As DNA, the CDR3 is TGTGCCAGCAGTTACGGCCAGGGGAAATATGGCTACACCTTC. Residues: CASSYGQGKYGYTF.

This clone was picked up one time. The J gene is TRBJ1-5, the V gene TRBV7-2; D is uncertain. Trimming took 8 bases from V and 0 from J, leaving 14 bases between them. The CDR3 has 15 amino acids. Germline values: CDR1 SGHTA, CDR2 FQGNSA. The CDR3 loop is CASLPSVYSNQPQHF. CDR3 bases: TGTGCCAGCCTCCCGTCCGTTTATAGCAATCAGCCCCAGCATTTT. The whole variable domain, remainder taken from reference TRBV7-2 and TRBJ1-5, is GAGVSQSPSNKVTEKGKDVELRCDPISGHTALYWYRQSLGQGLEFLIYFQGNSAPDKSGLPSDRFSAERTGGSVSTLTIQRTQQEDSAVYLCASLPSVYSNQPQHFGDGTRLSIL.

The V and J genes are TRBV10-3 and TRBJ2-7; D may be TRBD2 (6 bases). CDR3 length: 15 amino acids. Looked up from germline, CDR1 is ENHRY and CDR2 is SYGVKD. V shed 2 bases and J shed 3 bases, with 14 bases lying between them. The CDR3 DNA is TGTGCCATCAGTGAGGTGGCTAGCGATAGCTACGAGCAGTACTTC. This sequence encodes CAISEVASDSYEQYF.

The rearrangement links TRBV9 to TRBJ1-3; no clear D. This CDR3 spans 15 amino acids. V lost 3 bases, J lost 0 bases, and 10 bases lay in between. CDR1 is SGDLS and CDR2 is YYNGEE in the germline V gene. Written as DNA, the CDR3 is TGTGCCAGCAGCGCAGGCCCCGGCTCTGGAAACACCATATATTTT. Residues: CASSAGPGSGNTIYF.

This clone came up a few times. The V call is TRBV7-2, the J call TRBJ2-7; TRBD1 matches at 9 bases. After removal of 5 bases from V and 6 bases from J, the junction contained 8 bases not matched to a gene. Per germline, CDR1 SGHTA and CDR2 FQGNSA. The CDR3 consists of 14 residues. The CDR3 DNA is TGTGCCAGCAGCCTCCGGGACAGGGTTGGCGAGCAGTACTTC. This encodes CASSLRDRVGEQYF.